The 5 T cell receptor beta chains given below trace back to one sample, sequenced in a study of CD8 T cells in Susac syndrome. An input of 0.5 to 1 ug of RNA was subjected to reverse transcription using random hexamers. Via MiXCR, TCRdb re-called the immunoSEQ multiplex PCR reads, giving one row per CDR3 protein. The sample has some 120,000 distinct CDR3 sequences, 94% seen once. Specimen: CD4+ T cells from PBMCs. All receptors derive from a human donor in good health.

The chain carries TRBV5-4 and TRBJ1-1, with D unresolved. Trimming removed 4 bases at V and 1 base at J, with 14 bases between. Germline-derived CDR1 and CDR2 are SGHNT and YYREEE (reference sequence). This CDR3 is 15 amino acids long. The DNA of the CDR3 is TGTGCCAGCAGCCTACCCCCGGCTACGAACACTGAAGCTTTCTTT. The encoded protein is CASSLPPATNTEAFF.

The gene calls are TRBV7-2 and TRBJ1-1; D remains ambiguous. Looked up from germline, CDR1 is SGHTA and CDR2 is FQGNSA. V was trimmed by 1 base and J by 4 bases, leaving 10 bases between them. CDR3 length equals 14 residues. The DNA for the CDR3 is TGTGCCAGCAGCTTAGGGCCTATAACCACTGAAGCTTTCTTT. Protein: CASSLGPITTEAFF.

The V call is TRBV30, the J call TRBJ2-3; D uncertain. Deletions cut 4 bases from V and 4 bases from J, with 6 bases between. From germline, CDR1 is GTSNPN and CDR2 SVGIG (reference sequence). CDR3 size: 11 residues. Here the CDR3 reads CAWTTSDTQYF. CDR3 nucleotides: TGTGCCTGGACCACCTCAGATACGCAGTATTTT. The full variable domain, its missing parts supplied by reference TRBV30 and TRBJ2-3, is SQTIHQWPATLVQPVGSPLSLECTVEGTSNPNLYWYRQAAGRGLQLLFYSVGIGQISSEVPQNLSASRPQDRQFILSSKKLLLSDSGFYLCAWTTSDTQYFGPGTRLTVL.

Only one count was recorded for this clonotype. The V and J genes are TRBV5-1 and TRBJ2-3; TRBD2 might be the D (6 bases). In germline, CDR1 is SGHRS, CDR2 YFSETQ. V lost 0 bases to trimming and J lost 7 bases, with 12 bases between them. The CDR3 extends over 14 amino acids. CDR3 amino acids: CASSLGAGPNTQYF. CDR3 nucleotide sequence: TGCGCCAGCAGCTTGGGCGCGGGGCCAAATACGCAGTATTTT.

The rearrangement joins TRBV11-2 to TRBJ2-5; 12 nucleotides align to TRBD2. The CDR3 runs to 18 residues. Germline V CDR1 and CDR2: SGHAT, FQNNGV. The ends lost 4 bases at V and 5 bases at J; junction bases unmatched: 14. The CDR3 DNA sequence: TGTGCCAGCAGCTCTCCGGCTCTAGCGGGAGGGAATAGGGAGACCCAGTACTTC. It codes for CASSSPALAGGNRETQYF.